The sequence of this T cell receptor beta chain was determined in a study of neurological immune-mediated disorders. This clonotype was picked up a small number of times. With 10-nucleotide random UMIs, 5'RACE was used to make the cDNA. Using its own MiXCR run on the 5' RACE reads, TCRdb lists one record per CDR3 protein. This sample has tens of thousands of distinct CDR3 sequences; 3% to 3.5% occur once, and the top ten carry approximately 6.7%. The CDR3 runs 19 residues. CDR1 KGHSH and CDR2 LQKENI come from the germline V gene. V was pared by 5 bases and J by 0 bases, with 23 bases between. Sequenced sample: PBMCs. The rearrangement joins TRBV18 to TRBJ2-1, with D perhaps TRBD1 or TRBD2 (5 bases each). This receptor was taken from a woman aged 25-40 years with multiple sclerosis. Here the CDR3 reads CASSAEGQVFLSSYNEQFF. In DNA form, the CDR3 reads TGTGCCAGCTCAGCTGAGGGGCAGGTGTTTTTGAGCTCCTACAATGAGCAGTTCTTC. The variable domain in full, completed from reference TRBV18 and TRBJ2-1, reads NAGVMQNPRHLVRRRGQEARLRCSPMKGHSHVYWYRQLPEEGLKFMVYLQKENIIDESGMPKERFSAEFPKEGPSILRIQQVVRGDSAAYFCASSAEGQVFLSSYNEQFFGPGTRLTVL.